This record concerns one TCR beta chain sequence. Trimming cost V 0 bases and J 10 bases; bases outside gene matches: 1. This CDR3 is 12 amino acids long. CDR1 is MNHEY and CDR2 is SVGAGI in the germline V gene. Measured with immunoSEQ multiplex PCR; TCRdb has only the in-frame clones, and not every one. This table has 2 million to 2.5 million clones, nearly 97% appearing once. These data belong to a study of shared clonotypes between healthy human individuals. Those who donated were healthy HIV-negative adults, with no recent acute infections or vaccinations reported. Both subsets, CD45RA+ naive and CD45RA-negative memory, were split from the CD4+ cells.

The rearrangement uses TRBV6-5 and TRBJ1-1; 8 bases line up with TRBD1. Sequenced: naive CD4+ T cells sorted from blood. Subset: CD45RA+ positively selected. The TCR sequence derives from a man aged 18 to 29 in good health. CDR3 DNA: TGTGCCAGCAGTTACTCGACAGGGGCAGCTTTCTTT. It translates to CASSYSTGAAFF.